Each of the 2 T cell receptor beta chains below was sequenced from the same sample in a study of blood T cells in healthy people across ages. The use of a sample-barcoded 5' primer and a J-beta primer mix characterized a second PCR of roughly 6 to 11 cycles. One entry per CDR3 protein, called by TCRdb with MiXCR from the 5' RACE reads. The sample has around 870,000 distinct CDR3 sequences, more than 25% seen once. Material: blood. The origin of the receptors is a woman older than 75 in good health.

Remarks on this clonotype: A much larger clone differs by one base, so this may be a read error. Since the CDR3 does not end with the conserved phenylalanine or tryptophan, this likely comes from a read error. The gene calls are TRBV7-2 and TRBJ2-7, with 8 bases matching TRBD1. The DNA end is a closer match to TRBJ2-5, so the J assignment may be wrong. CDR3 length: 14 residues. CDR1 is SGHTA and CDR2 is FQGNSA in the germline V gene. Written as DNA, the CDR3 is TGTGCCAGCAGTGGACAGGGAATTGCGGAGACCCAGTACTGC. This gives the protein CASSGQGIAETQYC.

This clonotype was picked up a small number of times. The gene calls are TRBV27 and TRBJ2-1; D might be TRBD1 (8 bases). The assigned J gene may be wrong: the sequence end matches TRBJ2-7 better. CDR3 size: 15 residues. Germline V CDR1 and CDR2: MNHEY, SMNVEV (reference sequence). The CDR3 coding sequence is TGTGCCAGCACTACAGGGGGGGACTCCTACAATGAGCAGTACTTC. Protein product: CASTTGGDSYNEQYF.